A selection of T cell receptor beta chains follows, all from one sample in a study of cytomegalovirus exposure and HLA in healthy donors. Assay used: immunoSEQ multiplex PCR; TCRdb lists only in-frame clones, some missing. This table holds 190,000 or so clones, about 86% found once. Sequences were obtained from PBMCs. These receptors all stem from a woman between 18 and 29 years old in good health and CMV-seropositive. Each CDR3 is given with its conserved first and last residue. Fields, in order: D gene, J gene, CDR3 length, V gene, clone size, CDR3 protein, CDR3 DNA. The D gene is left open where the match is weak. The size of a clone is reported for some rows only, either as once, few or many, or as a class for expanded clones.

D gene: -; J gene: TRBJ1-1; CDR3 length: 13; V gene: TRBV6-4; clone size: few; CDR3 protein: CASSEQESSEAFF; CDR3 DNA: TGTGCCAGCAGTGAACAGGAGAGCTCTGAAGCTTTCTTT
D gene: TRBD1; J gene: TRBJ2-7; CDR3 length: 11; V gene: TRBV2; clone size: -; CDR3 protein: CASGTGSEQYF; CDR3 DNA: TGTGCCAGCGGGACAGGGAGCGAGCAGTACTTC
D gene: -; J gene: TRBJ2-7; CDR3 length: 12; V gene: TRBV29-1; clone size: -; CDR3 protein: CSGRETLGEQYF; CDR3 DNA: TGCAGCGGCCGGGAGACGCTCGGCGAGCAGTACTTC
D gene: TRBD1; J gene: TRBJ2-1; CDR3 length: 13; V gene: TRBV6-6; clone size: -; CDR3 protein: CASSPRGNNEQFF; CDR3 DNA: TGTGCCAGCTCCCCCAGGGGGAATAATGAGCAGTTCTTC
D gene: TRBD1; J gene: TRBJ2-7; CDR3 length: 14; V gene: TRBV4-1; clone size: -; CDR3 protein: CASSHGTANYEQYF; CDR3 DNA: TGCGCCAGCAGCCACGGGACAGCCAACTACGAGCAGTACTTC
D gene: TRBD2; J gene: TRBJ2-7; CDR3 length: 14; V gene: TRBV7-2; clone size: -; CDR3 protein: CASSPRGGRYEQYF; CDR3 DNA: TGTGCCAGCAGCCCGCGGGGGGGACGCTACGAGCAGTACTTC
D gene: -; J gene: TRBJ2-7; CDR3 length: 13; V gene: TRBV7-2; clone size: -; CDR3 protein: CASRGGGLFEQYF; CDR3 DNA: TGTGCCAGCAGAGGGGGGGGTTTGTTCGAGCAGTACTTC
D gene: -; J gene: TRBJ2-3; CDR3 length: 16; V gene: TRBV13; clone size: -; CDR3 protein: CASSLGADSSTDTQYF; CDR3 DNA: TGTGCCAGCAGCTTAGGGGCAGACTCTAGCACAGATACGCAGTATTTT
D gene: -; J gene: TRBJ2-3; CDR3 length: 15; V gene: TRBV4-1; clone size: -; CDR3 protein: CASSHPGQNTDTQYF; CDR3 DNA: TGCGCCAGCAGCCATCCCGGACAAAACACAGATACGCAGTATTTT
D gene: TRBD1; J gene: TRBJ1-3; CDR3 length: 16; V gene: TRBV4-3; clone size: -; CDR3 protein: CASSQGQGANGNTIYF; CDR3 DNA: TGCGCCAGCAGCCAAGGACAGGGGGCGAATGGAAACACCATATATTTT
D gene: -; J gene: TRBJ2-3; CDR3 length: 14; V gene: TRBV18; clone size: -; CDR3 protein: CASSPGGMADTQYF; CDR3 DNA: TGTGCCAGCTCACCAGGGGGGATGGCAGATACGCAGTATTTT
D gene: -; J gene: TRBJ2-7; CDR3 length: 12; V gene: TRBV7-2; clone size: -; CDR3 protein: CASSLDKGQQYF; CDR3 DNA: TGTGCCAGCAGCTTAGATAAGGGGCAGCAGTACTTC
D gene: TRBD1; J gene: TRBJ2-1; CDR3 length: 14; V gene: TRBV13; clone size: -; CDR3 protein: CASSYSGQGDEQFF; CDR3 DNA: TGTGCCAGCAGCTATTCGGGACAGGGGGATGAGCAGTTCTTC
D gene: -; J gene: TRBJ2-7; CDR3 length: 14; V gene: TRBV19; clone size: -; CDR3 protein: CASSTRVPTYEQYF; CDR3 DNA: TGTGCCAGTAGTACCAGGGTACCCACTTACGAGCAGTACTTC
D gene: TRBD2; J gene: TRBJ2-5; CDR3 length: 17; V gene: TRBV2; clone size: -; CDR3 protein: CASSATSGGTNQETQYF; CDR3 DNA: TGTGCCAGCAGTGCGACTAGCGGGGGGACAAACCAAGAGACCCAGTACTTC
D gene: -; J gene: TRBJ2-3; CDR3 length: 15; V gene: TRBV7-6; clone size: -; CDR3 protein: CASSFGTAVDDTQYF; CDR3 DNA: TGTGCCAGCAGCTTCGGGACTGCCGTGGATGATACGCAGTATTTT
D gene: TRBD2; J gene: TRBJ2-1; CDR3 length: 19; V gene: TRBV19; clone size: -; CDR3 protein: CASTPGLAGGKGSYNEQFF; CDR3 DNA: TGTGCCAGTACCCCCGGACTAGCGGGGGGTAAAGGTTCCTACAATGAGCAGTTCTTC
D gene: -; J gene: TRBJ2-7; CDR3 length: 14; V gene: TRBV10-3; clone size: -; CDR3 protein: CASALGREAYEQYF; CDR3 DNA: TGTGCCTCAGCCCTCGGCAGGGAGGCCTACGAGCAGTACTTC
D gene: TRBD1; J gene: TRBJ1-2; CDR3 length: 15; V gene: TRBV7-2; clone size: -; CDR3 protein: CASSFKTGGGYGYTF; CDR3 DNA: TGTGCCAGCAGCTTTAAGACAGGGGGCGGCTATGGCTACACCTTC
D gene: TRBD1; J gene: TRBJ2-3; CDR3 length: 15; V gene: TRBV5-5; clone size: -; CDR3 protein: CASRIQDRAPDTQYF; CDR3 DNA: TGTGCCAGCAGAATCCAGGACAGGGCTCCAGATACGCAGTATTTT
D gene: -; J gene: TRBJ2-3; CDR3 length: 14; V gene: TRBV11-2; clone size: -; CDR3 protein: CASSLSYLSDTQYF; CDR3 DNA: TGTGCCAGCAGCTTGTCGTATCTTTCAGATACGCAGTATTTT
D gene: -; J gene: TRBJ1-1; CDR3 length: 16; V gene: TRBV27; clone size: -; CDR3 protein: CASSYRRVVMLTEAFF; CDR3 DNA: TGTGCCAGCAGTTACCGACGGGTTGTAATGCTCACTGAAGCTTTCTTT
D gene: TRBD1; J gene: TRBJ1-1; CDR3 length: 16; V gene: TRBV5-1; clone size: -; CDR3 protein: CASSLGQGRGNTEAFF; CDR3 DNA: TGCGCCAGCAGCTTGGGACAGGGGAGGGGGAACACTGAAGCTTTCTTT
D gene: -; J gene: TRBJ1-2; CDR3 length: 14; V gene: TRBV6-1; clone size: -; CDR3 protein: CASSERGGKVGYTF; CDR3 DNA: TGTGCCAGCAGTGAAAGGGGAGGGAAGGTTGGCTACACCTTC
D gene: TRBD1; J gene: TRBJ1-5; CDR3 length: 13; V gene: TRBV2; clone size: -; CDR3 protein: CASRDRVDQPQHF; CDR3 DNA: TGTGCCAGCAGGGACAGGGTTGATCAGCCCCAGCATTTT
D gene: -; J gene: TRBJ1-5; CDR3 length: 14; V gene: TRBV4-3; clone size: -; CDR3 protein: CASSQGSGNQPQHF; CDR3 DNA: TGCGCCAGCAGCCAAGGGTCGGGGAATCAGCCCCAGCATTTT
D gene: TRBD2; J gene: TRBJ2-5; CDR3 length: 16; V gene: TRBV6-1; clone size: few; CDR3 protein: CASSEASGGGFETQYF; CDR3 DNA: TGTGCCAGCAGTGAAGCCAGCGGGGGAGGGTTTGAGACCCAGTACTTC
D gene: -; J gene: TRBJ2-5; CDR3 length: 14; V gene: TRBV27; clone size: -; CDR3 protein: CASSLTSYQETQYF; CDR3 DNA: TGTGCCAGCAGTTTAACATCGTACCAAGAGACCCAGTACTTC
D gene: -; J gene: TRBJ2-7; CDR3 length: 15; V gene: TRBV5-3; clone size: few; CDR3 protein: CARSLAAGSSYEQYF; CDR3 DNA: TGTGCCAGAAGCTTGGCTGCAGGAAGCTCCTACGAGCAGTACTTC
D gene: TRBD2; J gene: TRBJ2-3; CDR3 length: 17; V gene: TRBV5-1; clone size: -; CDR3 protein: CASSIQNSGETGDTQYF; CDR3 DNA: TGCGCCAGCAGCATCCAGAATAGCGGGGAAACCGGGGATACGCAGTATTTT
D gene: -; J gene: TRBJ2-2; CDR3 length: 13; V gene: TRBV7-2; clone size: -; CDR3 protein: CASSTPGTGELFF; CDR3 DNA: TGTGCCAGCAGCACACCGGGGACCGGGGAGCTGTTTTTT
D gene: TRBD1; J gene: TRBJ2-6; CDR3 length: 15; V gene: TRBV9; clone size: -; CDR3 protein: CASSGQGTGANVLTF; CDR3 DNA: TGTGCCAGCAGCGGACAGGGGACTGGGGCCAACGTCCTGACTTTC
D gene: TRBD1; J gene: TRBJ2-1; CDR3 length: 16; V gene: TRBV5-6; clone size: -; CDR3 protein: CASSLSRSGGLNEQFF; CDR3 DNA: TGTGCCAGCAGCTTGTCTCGGTCAGGGGGCCTGAATGAGCAGTTCTTC
D gene: TRBD2; J gene: TRBJ2-7; CDR3 length: 13; V gene: TRBV7-6; clone size: -; CDR3 protein: CASSSSGGGEQYF; CDR3 DNA: TGTGCCAGCAGCTCTTCGGGGGGTGGCGAGCAGTACTTC
D gene: -; J gene: TRBJ2-7; CDR3 length: 14; V gene: TRBV7-2; clone size: -; CDR3 protein: CASSLRDITYEQYF; CDR3 DNA: TGTGCCAGCAGCTTACGGGACATAACCTACGAGCAGTACTTC
D gene: -; J gene: TRBJ1-2; CDR3 length: 15; V gene: TRBV5-4; clone size: -; CDR3 protein: CASSTSWGRADGYTF; CDR3 DNA: TGTGCCAGCAGCACCTCTTGGGGGAGGGCGGATGGCTACACCTTC
D gene: TRBD2; J gene: TRBJ2-3; CDR3 length: 16; V gene: TRBV10-3; clone size: -; CDR3 protein: CAISGTSGGYTDTQYF; CDR3 DNA: TGTGCCATCAGTGGTACTAGCGGGGGGTACACAGATACGCAGTATTTT
D gene: -; J gene: TRBJ2-6; CDR3 length: 16; V gene: TRBV27; clone size: -; CDR3 protein: CASSNLGSSGANVLTF; CDR3 DNA: TGTGCCAGCAGTAACCTTGGGAGCTCTGGGGCCAACGTCCTGACTTTC
D gene: -; J gene: TRBJ2-2; CDR3 length: 15; V gene: TRBV29-1; clone size: -; CDR3 protein: CSVRPGDQRTGELFF; CDR3 DNA: TGCAGCGTCCGACCAGGGGACCAGAGGACCGGGGAGCTGTTTTTT
D gene: -; J gene: TRBJ2-1; CDR3 length: 15; V gene: TRBV6-5; clone size: -; CDR3 protein: CASSSQGPWDNEQFF; CDR3 DNA: TGTGCCAGCAGTTCTCAGGGCCCCTGGGACAATGAGCAGTTCTTC
D gene: TRBD1; J gene: TRBJ2-7; CDR3 length: 13; V gene: TRBV6-1; clone size: once; CDR3 protein: CASNLDRAYEQYF; CDR3 DNA: TGTGCCAGCAATCTAGACAGGGCCTACGAGCAGTACTTC
D gene: -; J gene: TRBJ1-3; CDR3 length: 14; V gene: TRBV5-4; clone size: -; CDR3 protein: CASSFSGSGNTIYF; CDR3 DNA: TGTGCCAGCAGCTTTTCGGGCTCTGGAAACACCATATATTTT
D gene: -; J gene: TRBJ1-5; CDR3 length: 19; V gene: TRBV7-2; clone size: once; CDR3 protein: CASSLEGGQNVRGNQPQHF; CDR3 DNA: TGTGCCAGCAGCTTAGAAGGTGGACAGAATGTTAGGGGCAATCAGCCCCAGCATTTT
D gene: -; J gene: TRBJ1-1; CDR3 length: 15; V gene: TRBV5-5; clone size: -; CDR3 protein: CASSLWLEGNTEAFF; CDR3 DNA: TGTGCCAGCAGCTTGTGGCTCGAGGGGAACACTGAAGCTTTCTTT
D gene: -; J gene: TRBJ2-7; CDR3 length: 13; V gene: TRBV5-1; clone size: -; CDR3 protein: CASSLGGVYEQYF; CDR3 DNA: TGCGCCAGCAGCTTGGGGGGAGTCTACGAGCAGTACTTC
D gene: TRBD1; J gene: TRBJ1-5; CDR3 length: 15; V gene: TRBV14; clone size: -; CDR3 protein: CASSQGDRGNQPQHF; CDR3 DNA: TGTGCCAGCAGCCAAGGGGACAGGGGCAATCAGCCCCAGCATTTT
D gene: -; J gene: TRBJ2-7; CDR3 length: 14; V gene: TRBV9; clone size: few; CDR3 protein: CASSPGQIFYEQYF; CDR3 DNA: TGTGCCAGCAGCCCCGGACAGATCTTCTACGAGCAGTACTTC